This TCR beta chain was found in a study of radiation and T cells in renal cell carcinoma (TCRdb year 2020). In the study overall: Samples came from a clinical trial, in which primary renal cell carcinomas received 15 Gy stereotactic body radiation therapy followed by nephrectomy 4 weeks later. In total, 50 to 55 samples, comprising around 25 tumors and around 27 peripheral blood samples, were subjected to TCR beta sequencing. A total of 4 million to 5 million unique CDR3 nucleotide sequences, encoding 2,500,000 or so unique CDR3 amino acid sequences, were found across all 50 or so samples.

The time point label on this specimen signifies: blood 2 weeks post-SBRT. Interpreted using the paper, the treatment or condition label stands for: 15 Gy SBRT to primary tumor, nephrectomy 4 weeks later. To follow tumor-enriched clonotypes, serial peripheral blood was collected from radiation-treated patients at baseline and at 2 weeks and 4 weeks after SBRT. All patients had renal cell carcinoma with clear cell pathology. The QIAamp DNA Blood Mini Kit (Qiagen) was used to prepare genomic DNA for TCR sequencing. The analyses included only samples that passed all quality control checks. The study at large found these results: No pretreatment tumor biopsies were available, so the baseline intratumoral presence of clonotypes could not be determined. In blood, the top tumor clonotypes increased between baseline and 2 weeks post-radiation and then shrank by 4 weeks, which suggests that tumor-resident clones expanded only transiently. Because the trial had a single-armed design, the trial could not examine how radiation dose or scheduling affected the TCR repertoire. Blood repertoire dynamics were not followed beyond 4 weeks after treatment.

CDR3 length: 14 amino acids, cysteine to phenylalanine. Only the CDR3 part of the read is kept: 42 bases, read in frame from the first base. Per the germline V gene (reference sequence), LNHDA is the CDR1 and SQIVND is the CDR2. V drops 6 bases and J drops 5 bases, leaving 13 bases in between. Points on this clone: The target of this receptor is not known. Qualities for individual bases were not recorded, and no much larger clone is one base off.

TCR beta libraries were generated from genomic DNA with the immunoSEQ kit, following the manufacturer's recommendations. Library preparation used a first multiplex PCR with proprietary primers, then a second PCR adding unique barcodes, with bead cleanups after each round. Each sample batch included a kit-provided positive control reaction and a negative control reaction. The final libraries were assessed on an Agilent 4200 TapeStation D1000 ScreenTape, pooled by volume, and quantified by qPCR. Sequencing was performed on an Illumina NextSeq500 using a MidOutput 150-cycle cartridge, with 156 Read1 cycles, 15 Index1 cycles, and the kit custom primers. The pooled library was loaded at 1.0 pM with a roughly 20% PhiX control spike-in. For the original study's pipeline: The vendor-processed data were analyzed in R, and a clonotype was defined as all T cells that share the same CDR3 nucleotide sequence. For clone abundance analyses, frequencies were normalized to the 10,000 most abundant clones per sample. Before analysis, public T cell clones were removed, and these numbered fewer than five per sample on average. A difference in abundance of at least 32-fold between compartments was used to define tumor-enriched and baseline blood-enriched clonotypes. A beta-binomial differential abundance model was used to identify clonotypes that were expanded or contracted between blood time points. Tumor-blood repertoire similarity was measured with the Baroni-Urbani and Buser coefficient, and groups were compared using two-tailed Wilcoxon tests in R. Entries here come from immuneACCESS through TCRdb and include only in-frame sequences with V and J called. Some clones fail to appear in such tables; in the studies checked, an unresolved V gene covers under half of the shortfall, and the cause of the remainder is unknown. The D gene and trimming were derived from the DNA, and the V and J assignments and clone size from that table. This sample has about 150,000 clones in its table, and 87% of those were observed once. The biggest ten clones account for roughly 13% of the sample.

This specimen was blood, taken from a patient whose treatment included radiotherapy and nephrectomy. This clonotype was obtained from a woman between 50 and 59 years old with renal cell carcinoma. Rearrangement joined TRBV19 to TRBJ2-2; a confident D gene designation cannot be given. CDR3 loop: CASRASPTTGELFF. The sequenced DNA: TGTGCCAGTAGGGCGTCGCCGACTACCGGGGAGCTGTTTTTT.